Below, 26 T cell receptor beta chains from the same sample are listed, as sequenced in a study of T cell clonality in common variable immunodeficiency (dated by TCRdb to 2013 to 2016). Libraries came from the immunoSEQ multiplex PCR assay. This is the immuneACCESS table as TCRdb keeps it, with only in-frame sequences that have V and J called. A part of the clones is gone; compared with another copy, unresolved V genes explain less than half, and the rest is unexplained. This sample has tens of thousands of clones, none of them a singleton. The top ten constitute over 1.3% of the sample. What was sequenced was peripheral blood mononuclear cells. The origin of the receptors is a person aged 18 to 75 in good health.

The table lists this clone with many counts. The DNA ends 3 residues before the CDR3 does, and the rest of the CDR3 is filled in from the germline J gene. The chain carries TRBV28 and TRBJ2-5, with a weak D call TRBD1 (5 bases). The germline V and J ends were trimmed by 5 bases and 4 bases, with 11 bases remaining between them. Germline CDR1 MDHEN, CDR2 SYDVKM. This CDR3 is 13 amino acids long. The CDR3 reads CASSRGRLETQYF. The sequenced part of the CDR3 DNA is TGTGCCAGCAGTAGGGGTAGGCTAGAGACC.

In this sample, this clone turned up many times. CDR3 sequence: CASSPLAGGGSGEQFF. The part of the CDR3 DNA that was read is TGCGCCAGCAGCCCTCTAGCGGGAGGGGGTAGTGGTGAG. The chain recombines TRBV5-1 with TRBJ2-1, with 12 bases that match TRBD2. The CDR3 is cut off 3 residues early in the read; its end comes from the germline J gene. Germline CDR1 SGHRS, CDR2 YFSETQ. The CDR3 is made up of 16 amino acids. V lost 4 bases, J lost 9 bases, and 11 bases stayed unmatched.

Regarding this clone: One end of the junction fails to match germline, which may point to a read error. This CDR3 reads CSSSRTAYEQYF. The CDR3 DNA, read in part, is TGTTCCAGCAGCAGAACAGCTTACGAG. This chain joins TRBV7-9 and TRBJ2-7; D remains ambiguous. Sequencing ends 3 residues short of the CDR3 end; the germline J gene provides the rest. The CDR3 spans 12 residues. Germline CDR1 is SEHNR and CDR2 is FQNEAQ (reference sequence). Variable domain in full (rest from reference TRBV7-9 and TRBJ2-7): DTGVSQNPRHKITKRGQNVTFRCDPISEHNRLYWYRQTLGQGPEFLTYFQNEAQLEKSRLLSDRFSAERPKGSFSTLEIQRTEQGDSAMYLCSSSRTAYEQYFGPGTRLTVT.

About this clone itself: The DNA ends 3 residues before the CDR3 does, and the rest of the CDR3 is filled in from the germline J gene. V gene TRBV7-3 combines with J gene TRBJ2-7; 12 bases match TRBD2. The V and J ends lost 0 bases and 5 bases, in that order; junction bases with no gene match: 11. This CDR3 region has 18 residues. Germline V gene sequence: CDR1 SGHTA, CDR2 FQGTGA. The CDR3 bases that were read are TGTGCCAGCAGCTTAACCCTCCTGACTAGCGGGAGCGGCGACGAG. Translation: CASSLTLLTSGSGDE. From start to end, the CDR3 is CASSLTLLTSGSGDEQYF. The full variable domain, with the rest looked up from reference TRBV7-3 and TRBJ2-7, is GAGVSQTPSNKVTEKGKYVELRCDPISGHTALYWYRQSLGQGPEFLIYFQGTGAADDSGLPNDRFFAVRPEGSVSTLKIQRTERGDSAVYLCASSLTLLTSGSGDEQYFGPGTRLTVT.

There are a few counts of this clone. The CDR3 end is not reached by the read, which stops 3 residues before it; the germline J gene fills it in. The chain has TRBV2 and TRBJ1-4; D gene unclear. The germline gives CDR1 SNHLY, CDR2 FYNNEI. CDR3 size: 14 residues. V lost 7 bases, J lost 7 bases, and 16 bases lay in between. CDR3 protein: CASTEGRNFEKLFF. The part of the CDR3 DNA that was read is TGTGCCAGCACCGAGGGCCGCAATTTTGAAAAA.

This clone was seen many times. The observed sequence ends 3 residues before the CDR3 terminus, with the missing tail filled in from the germline J gene. The chain employs TRBV5-8 and TRBJ2-2; TRBD2 matches at 10 bases. The CDR3 has 15 residues. Germline CDR1 and CDR2: SGHTS and YDEGEE. The ends lost 2 bases at V and 3 bases at J; junction bases unmatched: 1. This CDR3 is CASSFSGRDTGELFF. The CDR3 DNA, read in part, is TGTGCCAGCAGCTTCAGCGGGAGGGACACCGGGGAG.

This clone was found many times. The read ends 3 residues shy of where the CDR3 ends; the end is completed using the germline J gene. This chain links TRBV20-1 with TRBJ1-6; 8 positions match TRBD1. CDR1 and CDR2 (germline): DFQATT, SNEGSKA (reference sequence). The CDR3 length is 16 residues. J was trimmed by 10 bases and V by 0 bases; bases with no gene match: 11. The sequenced part of the CDR3 DNA is TGCAGTGCTAGAGATCCTGGACAGGGAAAAAAGTCACCC. Encoded protein: CSARDPGQGKKSP. Given in full, the CDR3 is CSARDPGQGKKSPLHF.

Many counts were recorded for this clone. The read terminates 3 residues ahead of where the CDR3 ends, so the germline J gene completes it. V usage is TRBV12-3 or TRBV12-4 and J usage is TRBJ2-3, with a weak D call TRBD1 (6 bases). Trimming took off 3 bases at V and 4 bases at J, with 20 bases between the two ends. The CDR3 has 17 residues. The sequenced CDR3 bases are TGTGCCAGCAGTTTTGGTAGAGGGGGTTTGATCCCAGATACG. Its translation: CASSFGRGGLIPDT. The complete CDR3 reads CASSFGRGGLIPDTQYF.

This clone was counted at least ten times. The DNA ends 3 residues before the CDR3 does, and the rest of the CDR3 is filled in from the germline J gene. V gene TRBV20-1 combines with J gene TRBJ1-5; D uncertain. CDR1 and CDR2 from the germline V gene are DFQATT and SNEGSKA (reference sequence). V lost 0 bases and J 0 bases, leaving 12 bases between the germline ends. The CDR3 spans 16 residues. CDR3 DNA, as far as it was read: TGCAGTGCTAGAGATACGAGGGCCGATAGCAATCAGCCC. Protein product: CSARDTRADSNQP. From start to end, the CDR3 is CSARDTRADSNQPQHF.

This clone was counted ten times or more. The sequence runs out 3 residues before the end of the CDR3; the remainder is reconstructed from the germline J gene. The chain is built from TRBV6-2 or TRBV6-3 and TRBJ2-1, with 11 bases fitting TRBD2. The CDR3 spans 15 residues. Trimming at V came to 6 bases and at J to 9 bases, leaving 10 bases not matched to a gene. Germline CDR1 reads MNHEY; CDR2 reads SVGEGT. The sequenced part of the CDR3 DNA is TGTGCCAGCAGCGTTCTAGCGGGAGGTCTACGTGAG. Its translation is CASSVLAGGLRE. The entire CDR3 sequence reads CASSVLAGGLREQFF.

A few counts support this clone. This CDR3 reads CASSREEGVNTEAFF. The sequenced CDR3 bases are TGTGCCAGTAGTAGGGAGGAAGGGGTGAACACTGAA. V and J are TRBV19 and TRBJ1-1, with a weak D call TRBD1 (5 bases). The read comes to an end 3 residues before the CDR3 does, leaving the germline J gene to fill in the end. V was pared by 4 bases and J by 0 bases, with 12 bases between. This CDR3 is 15 amino acids long. The germline V gene encodes CDR1 LNHDA and CDR2 SQIVND (reference sequence).

Details on this clone: With the read ending 3 residues before the CDR3 end, the germline J gene is used to fill in that end. The chain recombines TRBV13 with TRBJ2-7; 7 nucleotides match TRBD1. The germline gives CDR1 PRHDT, CDR2 FYEKMQ (reference sequence). This CDR3 is 15 amino acids long. The J segment lost 6 bases and the V segment lost 2 bases, leaving 10 bases of the junction unmatched. The CDR3 sequence: CASSLRTTGASEQYF. Partial CDR3 DNA: TGTGCCAGCAGCTTACGTACCACAGGGGCATCCGAG.

Regarding this clone: Read coverage stops 3 residues before the CDR3 terminus; the germline J gene supplies the remainder. V is TRBV5-4 and J is TRBJ2-7, with 11 bases identical to TRBD2. The CDR3 is 15 amino acids. Germline V gives CDR1 SGHNT, CDR2 YYREEE (reference sequence). J gave up 4 bases and V 2 bases, and 5 bases lay outside the gene matches. The CDR3 reads CASSLPSGRLYEQYF. The part of the CDR3 DNA that was read is TGTGCCAGCAGCTTACCTAGCGGGAGGTTGTACGAG.

This clone has a count of ten or more. The CDR3 is cut off 3 residues early in the read; its end comes from the germline J gene. The chain recombines TRBV5-4 with TRBJ2-3; D ambiguous. V was pared by 3 bases and J by 2 bases, with 4 bases between. This CDR3 comprises 12 residues. Looked up from germline, CDR1 is SGHNT and CDR2 is YYREEE (reference sequence). The CDR3 spells CASSSYTDTQYF. Incomplete CDR3 DNA: TGTGCCAGCAGCTCGTACACAGATACG.

This clone has at least ten counts. With the read ending 3 residues before the CDR3 end, the germline J gene is used to fill in that end. The chain uses TRBV20-1 and TRBJ1-5, with a weak D call TRBD1 (5 bases). Deletions cut 6 bases from V and 7 bases from J, with 19 bases between. The CDR3 spans 14 residues. Germline CDR1 reads DFQATT; CDR2 reads SNEGSKA (reference sequence). The CDR3 bases that were read are TGCAGTGCACCGAGAGCTGCAGGGCAACAGCCC. It codes for CSAPRAAGQQP. The CDR3, in full, reads CSAPRAAGQQPQHF.

There are many counts of this clone. The CDR3 is cut off 3 residues early in the read; its end comes from the germline J gene. The chain joins TRBV20-1 to TRBJ2-7, with D perhaps TRBD1 (6 bases). CDR3 size: 14 residues. Germline V gene sequence: CDR1 DFQATT, CDR2 SNEGSKA (reference sequence). The ends were cut back, 5 bases at V and 0 bases at J, with 14 bases in the middle. CDR3 DNA (partial): TGCAGTGCTCACCTGACAGGTCTCTCCTACGAG. This sequence encodes CSAHLTGLSYE. The whole CDR3 protein is CSAHLTGLSYEQYF.

CDR3 residues: CASSLAPLQAGGQNEQYF. Incomplete CDR3 DNA: TGTGCCAGCAGCTTAGCCCCACTCCAAGCGGGAGGGCAAAACGAG. The chain couples TRBV7-6 to TRBJ2-7, with TRBD2 matching over 10 bases. The read ends 3 residues before the CDR3 terminus; that terminus is restored from the germline J gene. V was clipped by 0 bases and J by 5 bases; unmatched bases: 13. Looked up from germline, CDR1 is SGHVS and CDR2 is FNYEAQ. This CDR3 has 18 amino acids. Full variable domain (remainder filled in from reference TRBV7-6 and TRBJ2-7): GAGVSQSPRYKVTKRGQDVALRCDPISGHVSLYWYRQALGQGPEFLTYFNYEAQQDKSGLPNDRFSAERPEGSISTLTIQRTEQRDSAMYRCASSLAPLQAGGQNEQYFGPGTRLTVT.

This clone was seen repeatedly, ten times or more. The CDR3 end is not reached by the read, which stops 3 residues before it; the germline J gene fills it in. The sample holds other DNA sequences that translate to the same CDR3. This sequence joins TRBV20-1 and TRBJ2-3; D ambiguous. The CDR3 runs 13 residues. Germline assignment: CDR1 DFQATT and CDR2 SNEGSKA (reference sequence). V was shortened by 0 bases and J by 0 bases, with 4 bases between the two germline ends. The covered CDR3 bases are TGCAGTGCTAGAGACCCGAGCACAGATACG. Translated, it gives CSARDPSTDT. The complete CDR3 reads CSARDPSTDTQYF.

This clone was observed a handful of times. The sequenced fragment ends 3 residues before the CDR3 boundary, so the rest is inferred from the germline J gene. V usage is TRBV7-2 and J usage is TRBJ2-2, with D unclear. Germline-derived CDR1 and CDR2 are SGHTA and FQGNSA. The CDR3 runs to 12 residues. CDR3 DNA, as far as it was read: TGTGCCAGCAGTGACTTTAATTCACCG. Encoded protein: CASSDFNSP. The entire CDR3 protein reads CASSDFNSPLFF.

This clone was seen a handful of times. CDR3 protein: CASSLTPARGYEQYF. The sequenced part of the CDR3 DNA is TGCGCCAGCAGCCTAACCCCCGCACGGGGGTACGAG. J is TRBJ2-7 and V is TRBV5-1; D might be TRBD2 (6 bases). The read ends 3 residues before the CDR3 terminus; that terminus is restored from the germline J gene. CDR3 length: 15 amino acids. Trimming took off 4 bases at V and 4 bases at J, with 18 bases between the two ends. In germline, CDR1 is SGHRS, CDR2 YFSETQ. Using reference TRBV5-1 and TRBJ2-7 for the parts outside the CDR3, the full variable domain is KAGVTQTPRYLIKTRGQQVTLSCSPISGHRSVSWYQQTPGQGLQFLFEYFSETQRNKGNFPGRFSGRQFSNSRSEMNVSTLELGDSALYLCASSLTPARGYEQYFGPGTRLTVT.

This clone came up many times. The DNA ends 3 residues before the CDR3 does, and the rest of the CDR3 is filled in from the germline J gene. The chain couples TRBV29-1 to TRBJ2-5; D might be TRBD2 (7 bases). Germline V gives CDR1 SQVTM, CDR2 ANQGSEA. The CDR3 totals 13 residues. The CDR3 DNA, read in part, is TGCAGTTTCTTGGGGGGGAGGGGGGAGACC. Its translation is CSFLGGRGET. The full CDR3 reads CSFLGGRGETQYF.

This clone occurred many times. The CDR3 end falls 3 residues outside the read, so it is completed with the germline J gene. This chain uses TRBV29-1 with TRBJ2-5; possibly TRBD1 for D (5 bases). The CDR3 runs to 13 residues. With 0 bases removed from V and 7 bases from J, the gap between germline ends came to 12 bases. From germline, CDR1 is SQVTM and CDR2 ANQGSEA. CDR3 bases read: TGCAGCGTTGAAGATCAGGGTATCGCGACC. It translates to CSVEDQGIAT. The whole CDR3 sequence reads CSVEDQGIATQYF.

A note on this clone: The read ends 3 residues early relative to the CDR3; the germline J gene fills the gap. This CDR3 is also generated by other DNA sequences in the sample. The J gene is TRBJ1-3, the V gene TRBV7-2; 7 bases align to TRBD1. Germline assignment: CDR1 SGHTA and CDR2 FQGNSA. Trimming at V came to 5 bases and at J to 3 bases, leaving 7 bases not matched to a gene. The CDR3 spans 15 residues. The CDR3 protein is CASSTAGGSGNTIYF. The covered CDR3 bases are TGTGCCAGCAGCACCGCAGGGGGGAGTGGAAACACC.

By proportion, this clone is medium-sized. Read coverage stops 3 residues before the CDR3 terminus; the germline J gene supplies the remainder. The chain joins TRBV19 to TRBJ2-3, with 10 nucleotides matching TRBD2. The ends lost 7 bases at V and 3 bases at J; junction bases unmatched: 10. CDR1 LNHDA and CDR2 SQIVND come from the germline V gene (reference sequence). The CDR3 length is 16 residues. The CDR3 is CASMSGRAKTTDTQYF. The CDR3 bases that were read are TGTGCCAGTATGAGCGGGAGGGCCAAAACGACAGATACG.

The sample holds many counts of this clone. The CDR3 extends 3 residues past the end of the read, so its final part is completed from the germline J gene. This chain links TRBV29-1 with TRBJ2-1, with 7 positions matching TRBD2. V gave up 5 bases and J gave up 6 bases; unmatched junction bases: 4. The CDR3 spans 12 residues. The V gene's germline CDR1 is SQVTM and CDR2 ANQGSEA. CDR3 DNA (partial): TGCAGCGTTTTTAGCGGGCCCAATGAG. Its translation is CSVFSGPNE. The complete CDR3 sequence is CSVFSGPNEQFF.

This clone was observed many times. Sequencing ends 3 residues short of the CDR3 end; the germline J gene provides the rest. The chain uses TRBV2 and TRBJ1-2; 8 positions match TRBD1. The CDR3 runs to 13 residues. The germline gives CDR1 SNHLY, CDR2 FYNNEI. Here the CDR3 reads CASTRDTGGGYTF. CDR3 DNA, as far as it was read: TGTGCCAGCACCCGAGATACAGGGGGAGGC.